The clone carrying this T cell receptor (beta chain) was seen a few times. V shed 1 base and J 6 bases; nucleotides not matched to a gene: 9. The CDR3 loop spans 18 amino acids. CDR1 and CDR2 (germline): MDHEN, SYDVKM. The data were obtained in a study of beta chain features in type 1 diabetes. Expressed TCRB transcripts were sequenced, since all the RNA that had been isolated was reverse transcribed. Profiled with immunoSEQ multiplex PCR; TCRdb holds only in-frame clones, not every one. Among a few hundred thousand clones, around 12% were seen once, and the ten largest hold approximately 0.015%. This chain links TRBV28 with TRBJ2-1; 13 positions agree with TRBD2. The source of this sequence is a man younger than 35 in good health. The sequenced sample consisted of naive CD4+ T cells from blood. The CDR3 spells CASSLFRTSGSNGNEQFF. The CDR3 DNA reads as TGTGCCAGCAGTTTATTCCGGACTAGCGGGAGTAATGGCAATGAGCAGTTCTTC. The entire variable domain, with the rest obtained from reference TRBV28 and TRBJ2-1, is as follows: DVKVTQSSRYLVKRTGEKVFLECVQDMDHENMFWYRQDPGLGLRLIYFSYDVKMKEKGDIPEGYSVSREKKERFSLILESASTNQTSMYLCASSLFRTSGSNGNEQFFGPGTRLTVL.